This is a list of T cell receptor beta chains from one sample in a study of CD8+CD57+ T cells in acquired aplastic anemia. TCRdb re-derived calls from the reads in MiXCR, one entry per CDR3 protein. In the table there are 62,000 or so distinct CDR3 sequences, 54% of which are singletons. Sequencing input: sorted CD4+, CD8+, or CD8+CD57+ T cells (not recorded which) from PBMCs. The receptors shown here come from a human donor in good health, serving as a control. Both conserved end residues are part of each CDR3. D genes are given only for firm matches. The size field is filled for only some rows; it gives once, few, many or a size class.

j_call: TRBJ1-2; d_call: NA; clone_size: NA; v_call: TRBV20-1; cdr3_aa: CSASRRDGYTF; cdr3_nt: TGCAGTGCTAGCCGGCGGGATGGCTACACCTTC
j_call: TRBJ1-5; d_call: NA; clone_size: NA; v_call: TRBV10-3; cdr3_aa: CAIRGQGSMQPQHF; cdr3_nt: TGTGCCATCAGGGGGCAGGGGAGTATGCAGCCCCAGCATTTT
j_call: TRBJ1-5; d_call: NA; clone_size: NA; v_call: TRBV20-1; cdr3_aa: CSAIYQPNQPQHF; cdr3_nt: TGCAGTGCCATCTACCAGCCCAATCAGCCCCAGCATTTT
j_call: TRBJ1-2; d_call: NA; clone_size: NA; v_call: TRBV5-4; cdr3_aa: CASSFFGGSYGYTF; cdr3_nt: TGTGCCAGCAGCTTTTTTGGGGGGAGCTATGGCTACACCTTC
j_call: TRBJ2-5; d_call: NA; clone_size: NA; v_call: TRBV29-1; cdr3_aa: CSVAGSGISVYF; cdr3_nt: TGCAGCGTTGCTGGGAGTGGGATTTCGGTGTACTTC
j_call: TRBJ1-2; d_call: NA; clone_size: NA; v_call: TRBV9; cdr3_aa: CASSVGGDGYTF; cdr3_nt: TGTGCCAGCAGCGTAGGGGGCGATGGCTACACCTTC
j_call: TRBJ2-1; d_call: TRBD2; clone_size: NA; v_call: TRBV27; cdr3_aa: CASSSWTSGYRDERFF; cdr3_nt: TGTGCCAGCAGTTCTTGGACTAGCGGGTATAGGGATGAGCGGTTCTTC
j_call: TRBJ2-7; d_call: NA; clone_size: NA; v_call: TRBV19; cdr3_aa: CASRALSSYEQYF; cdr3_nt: TGCGCCAGCAGGGCCCTGAGCTCCTACGAGCAGTACTTC
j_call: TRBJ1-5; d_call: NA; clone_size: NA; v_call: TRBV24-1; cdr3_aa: CATSAAGEYQPQHF; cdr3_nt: TGTGCCACCAGTGCGGCAGGAGAATATCAGCCCCAGCATTTT
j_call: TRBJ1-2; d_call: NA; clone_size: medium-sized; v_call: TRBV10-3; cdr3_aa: CAISEVPRNKNNYGYTF; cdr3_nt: TGTGCCATCAGTGAGGTCCCCCGCAACAAGAATAACTATGGCTACACCTTC
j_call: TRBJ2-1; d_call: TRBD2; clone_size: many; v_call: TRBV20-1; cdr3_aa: CSARDPPVLAGGRYNEQFF; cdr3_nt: TGCAGTGCTAGAGATCCCCCCGTCCTAGCGGGGGGGCGATACAATGAGCAGTTCTTC
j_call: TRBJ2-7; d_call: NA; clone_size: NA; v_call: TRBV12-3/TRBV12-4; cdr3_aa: CASSPAGATEQYF; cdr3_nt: TGTGCCAGCAGCCCCGCCGGAGCAACAGAGCAGTACTTC
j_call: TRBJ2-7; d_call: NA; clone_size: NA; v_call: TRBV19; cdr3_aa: CASSIEGFNVYEQYF; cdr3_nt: TGTGCCAGTAGTATAGAGGGCTTCAATGTCTACGAGCAGTACTTC
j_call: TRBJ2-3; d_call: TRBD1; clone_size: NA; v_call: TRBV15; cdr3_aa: CATSRASRTGRDTQYF; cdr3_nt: TGTGCCACCAGCAGAGCCAGCAGGACAGGGCGAGATACGCAGTATTTT
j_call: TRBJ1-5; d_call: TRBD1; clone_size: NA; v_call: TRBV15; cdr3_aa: CATSRDLAGGTNQPQHF; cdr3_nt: TGTGCCACCAGCAGAGACCTCGCAGGGGGTACCAATCAGCCCCAGCATTTT
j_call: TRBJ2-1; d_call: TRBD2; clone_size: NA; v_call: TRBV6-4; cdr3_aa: CASSDGSGGNEQFF; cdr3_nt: TGTGCCAGCAGTGACGGTAGCGGGGGTAATGAGCAGTTCTTC
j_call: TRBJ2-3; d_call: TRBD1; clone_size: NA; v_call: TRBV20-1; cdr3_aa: CSARDGDRDTDTQYF; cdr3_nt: TGCAGTGCTAGAGACGGGGACAGGGACACAGATACGCAGTATTTT
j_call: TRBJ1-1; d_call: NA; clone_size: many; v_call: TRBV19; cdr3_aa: CASSIGGNTEAFF; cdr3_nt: TGTGCCAGTAGTATTGGCGGCAACACTGAAGCTTTCTTT
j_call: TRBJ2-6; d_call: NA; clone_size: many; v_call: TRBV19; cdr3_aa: CASTPSGANVLTF; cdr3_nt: TGTGCCAGTACCCCCTCTGGGGCCAACGTCCTGACTTTC
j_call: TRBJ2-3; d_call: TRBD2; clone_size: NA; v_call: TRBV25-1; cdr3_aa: CASSALAGNTDTQYF; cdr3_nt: TGTGCCAGCAGTGCCCTAGCGGGTAACACAGATACGCAGTATTTT
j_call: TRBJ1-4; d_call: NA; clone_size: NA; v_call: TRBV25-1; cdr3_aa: CASSHRDEKLFF; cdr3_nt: TGTGCCAGCTCGCACAGGGATGAAAAACTGTTTTTT
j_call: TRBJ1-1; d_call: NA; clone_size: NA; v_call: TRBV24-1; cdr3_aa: CATSDRANEAFF; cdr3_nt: TGTGCCACCAGTGATAGAGCCAATGAAGCTTTCTTT
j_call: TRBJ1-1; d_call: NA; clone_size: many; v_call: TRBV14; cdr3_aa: CASGPETGTEGAFF; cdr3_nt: TGTGCCAGCGGGCCTGAGACAGGCACCGAGGGGGCTTTCTTT
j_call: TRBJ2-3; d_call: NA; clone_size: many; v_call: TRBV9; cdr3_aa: CASSVDGDTQYF; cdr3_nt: TGTGCCAGCAGCGTAGATGGGGATACGCAGTATTTT
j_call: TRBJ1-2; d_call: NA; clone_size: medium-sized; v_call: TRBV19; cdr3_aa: CASSITGLNYGYTF; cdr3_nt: TGTGCCAGTAGTATCACAGGCCTCAACTATGGCTACACCTTC
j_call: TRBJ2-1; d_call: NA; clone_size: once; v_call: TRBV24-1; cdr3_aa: CATSDDYYNEQFF; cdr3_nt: TGTGCCACCAGTGATGACTACTACAATGAGCAGTTCTTC
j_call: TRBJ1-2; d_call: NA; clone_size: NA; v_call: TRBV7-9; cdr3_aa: CASSLGQGGGYGYTF; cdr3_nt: TGTGCCAGCAGCTTAGGGCAAGGAGGAGGCTATGGCTACACCTTC
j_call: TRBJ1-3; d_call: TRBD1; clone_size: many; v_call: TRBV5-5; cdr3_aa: CASSLSRTGYGNTIYF; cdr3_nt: TGTGCCAGCAGCTTATCCCGGACAGGCTATGGAAACACCATATATTTT
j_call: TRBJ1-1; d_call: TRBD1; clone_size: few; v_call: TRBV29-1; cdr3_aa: CSAPGQGPGTEAFF; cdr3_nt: TGCAGCGCACCAGGACAGGGACCGGGGACTGAAGCTTTCTTT
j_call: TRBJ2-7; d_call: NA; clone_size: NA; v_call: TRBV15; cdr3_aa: CATSRDRGAIQQYF; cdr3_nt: TGTGCCACCAGCAGAGACCGGGGGGCAATTCAACAGTACTTC
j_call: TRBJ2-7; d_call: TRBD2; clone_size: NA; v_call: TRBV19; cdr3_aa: CASSSAGGSHEQYF; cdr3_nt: TGTGCCAGTAGTAGCGCGGGAGGGAGCCACGAGCAGTACTTC
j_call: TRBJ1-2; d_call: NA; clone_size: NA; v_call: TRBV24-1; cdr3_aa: CATSDKDNYYGYTF; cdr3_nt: TGTGCCACCAGTGACAAGGACAATTACTATGGCTACACCTTC
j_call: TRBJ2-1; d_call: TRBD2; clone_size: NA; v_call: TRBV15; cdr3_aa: CATSREGGSGYNEQFF; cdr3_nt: TGTGCCACCAGCAGAGAAGGCGGGAGCGGGTACAATGAGCAGTTCTTC
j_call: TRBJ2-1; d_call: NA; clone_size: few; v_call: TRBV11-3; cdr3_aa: CASTFNAGHNEQFF; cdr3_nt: TGTGCCAGCACCTTCAACGCGGGCCACAATGAGCAGTTCTTC
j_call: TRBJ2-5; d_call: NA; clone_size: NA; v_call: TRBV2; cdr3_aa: CASSAGLQETQYF; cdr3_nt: TGTGCCAGCAGTGCGGGCCTTCAAGAGACCCAGTACTTC
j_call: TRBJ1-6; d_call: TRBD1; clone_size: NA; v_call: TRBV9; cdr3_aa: CASSVGGQGSPLHF; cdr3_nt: TGCGCCAGCAGCGTAGGGGGACAGGGGTCACCCCTCCACTTT
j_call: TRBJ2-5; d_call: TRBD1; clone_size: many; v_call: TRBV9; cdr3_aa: CASSVRDRGPQETQYF; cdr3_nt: TGTGCCAGCAGCGTTAGAGACAGGGGGCCGCAAGAGACCCAGTACTTC
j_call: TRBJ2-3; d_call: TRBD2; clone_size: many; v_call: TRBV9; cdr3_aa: CASSDHPNWTSEDTDTQYF; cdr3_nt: TGTGCCAGCAGCGACCACCCAAACTGGACTAGCGAGGACACAGATACGCAGTATTTT
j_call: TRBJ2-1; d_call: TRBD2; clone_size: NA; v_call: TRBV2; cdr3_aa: CATSDFPSGRGNEQFF; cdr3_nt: TGTGCCACCAGTGATTTTCCTAGCGGCCGAGGAAATGAGCAGTTCTTC
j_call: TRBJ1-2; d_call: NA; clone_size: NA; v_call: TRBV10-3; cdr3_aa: CAISDAGKSNYVGSGGYTF; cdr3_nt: TGTGCCATCAGCGATGCGGGGAAATCTAACTATGTGGGGTCCGGAGGCTACACCTTC
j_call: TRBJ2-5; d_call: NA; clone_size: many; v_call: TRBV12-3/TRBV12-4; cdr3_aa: CASSSTGVQETQYF; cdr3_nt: TGTGCCAGCAGTTCTACAGGCGTCCAAGAGACCCAGTACTTC
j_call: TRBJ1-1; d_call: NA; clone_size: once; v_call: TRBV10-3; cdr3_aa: CAISEGPEAFF; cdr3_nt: TGTGCCATCAGTGAAGGGCCTGAAGCTTTCTTT
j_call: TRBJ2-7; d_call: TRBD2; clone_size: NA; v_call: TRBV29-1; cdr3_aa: CSVEGLAGETYEQYF; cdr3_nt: TGCAGCGTTGAGGGGCTAGCGGGAGAAACCTACGAGCAGTACTTC
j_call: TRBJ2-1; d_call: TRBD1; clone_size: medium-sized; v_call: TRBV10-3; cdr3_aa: CAISEPGTGGYEQFF; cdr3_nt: TGTGCCATCAGTGAGCCCGGGACAGGGGGCTATGAGCAGTTCTTC
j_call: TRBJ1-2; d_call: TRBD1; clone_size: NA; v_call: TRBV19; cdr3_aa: CASTRTGGNYGYTF; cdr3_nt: TGTGCCAGTACAAGGACAGGGGGCAACTATGGCTACACCTTC
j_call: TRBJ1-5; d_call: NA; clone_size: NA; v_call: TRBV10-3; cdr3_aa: CAISEHRAGEPQHF; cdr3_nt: TGTGCCATCAGTGAGCACAGGGCCGGGGAGCCCCAGCATTTT
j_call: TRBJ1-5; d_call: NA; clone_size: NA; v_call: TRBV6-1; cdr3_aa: CASSAGVGQPQHF; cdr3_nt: TGTGCCAGCAGTGCAGGGGTAGGGCAGCCCCAGCATTTT
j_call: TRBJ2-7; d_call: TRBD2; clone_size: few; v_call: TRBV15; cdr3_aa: CATSRRKFGTSVYEQYF; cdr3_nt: TGTGCCACCAGCAGAAGAAAATTCGGGACTAGCGTCTACGAGCAGTACTTC
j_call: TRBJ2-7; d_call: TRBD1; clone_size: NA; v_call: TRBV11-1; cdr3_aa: CASSYDGTTGTGGAYEQYF; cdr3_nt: TGTGCCAGCAGCTACGACGGAACCACCGGGACAGGGGGCGCCTACGAGCAGTACTTC